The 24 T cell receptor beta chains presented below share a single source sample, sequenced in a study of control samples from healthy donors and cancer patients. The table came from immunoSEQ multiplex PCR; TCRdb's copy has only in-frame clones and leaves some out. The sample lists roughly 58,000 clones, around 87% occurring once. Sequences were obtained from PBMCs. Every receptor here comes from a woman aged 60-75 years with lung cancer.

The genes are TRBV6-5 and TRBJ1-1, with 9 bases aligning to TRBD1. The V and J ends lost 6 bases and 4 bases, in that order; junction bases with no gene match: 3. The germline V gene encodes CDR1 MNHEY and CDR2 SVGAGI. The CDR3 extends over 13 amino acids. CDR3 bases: TGTGCCAGCAGCAGGACAGGGGCCACTGAAGCTTTCTTT. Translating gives CASSRTGATEAFF.

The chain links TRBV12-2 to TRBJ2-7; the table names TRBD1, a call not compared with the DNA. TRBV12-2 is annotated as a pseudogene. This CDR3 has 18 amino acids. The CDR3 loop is CASRLPTTSGTGFNEQYF. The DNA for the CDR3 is TGTGCAAGTCGCTTACCCACCACAAGCGGGACAGGGTTTAACGAGCAGTACTTC.

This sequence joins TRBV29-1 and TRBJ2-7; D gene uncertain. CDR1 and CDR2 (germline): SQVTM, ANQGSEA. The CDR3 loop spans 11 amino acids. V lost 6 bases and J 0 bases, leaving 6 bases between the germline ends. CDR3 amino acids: CSVRTSYEQYF. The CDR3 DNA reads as TGCAGCGTGAGGACCTCCTACGAGCAGTACTTC.

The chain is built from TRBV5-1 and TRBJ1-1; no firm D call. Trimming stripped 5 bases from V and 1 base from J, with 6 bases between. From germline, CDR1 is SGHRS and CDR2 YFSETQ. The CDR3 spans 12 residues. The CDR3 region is CASSETNTEAFF. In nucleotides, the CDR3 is TGCGCCAGCAGTGAGACGAACACTGAAGCTTTCTTT.

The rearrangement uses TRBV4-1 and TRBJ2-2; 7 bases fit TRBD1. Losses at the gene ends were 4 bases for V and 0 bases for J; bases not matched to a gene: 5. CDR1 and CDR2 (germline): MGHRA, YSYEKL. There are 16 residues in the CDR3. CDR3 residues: CASSPQDRTNTGELFF. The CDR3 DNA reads TGCGCCAGCAGCCCCCAGGACAGGACGAACACCGGGGAGCTGTTTTTT.

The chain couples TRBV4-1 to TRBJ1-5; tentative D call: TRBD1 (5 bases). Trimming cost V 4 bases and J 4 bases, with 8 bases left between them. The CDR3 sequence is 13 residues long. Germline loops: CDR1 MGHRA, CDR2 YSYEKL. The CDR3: CASSPQENQPQHF. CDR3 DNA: TGCGCCAGCAGCCCACAGGAGAATCAGCCCCAGCATTTT.

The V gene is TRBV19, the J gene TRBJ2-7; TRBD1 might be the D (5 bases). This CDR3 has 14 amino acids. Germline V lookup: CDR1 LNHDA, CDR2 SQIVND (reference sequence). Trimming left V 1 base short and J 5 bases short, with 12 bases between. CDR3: CASSIVVGADEQYF. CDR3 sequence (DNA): TGTGCCAGTAGTATAGTTGTAGGGGCGGACGAGCAGTACTTC.

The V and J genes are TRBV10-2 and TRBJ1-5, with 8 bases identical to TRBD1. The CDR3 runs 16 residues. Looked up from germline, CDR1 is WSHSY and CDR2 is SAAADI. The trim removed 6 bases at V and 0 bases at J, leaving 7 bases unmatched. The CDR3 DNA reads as TGCGCCAGCAGCGGGACAGGCACTTATAGCAATCAGCCCCAGCATTTT. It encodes CASSGTGTYSNQPQHF.

The CDR3 DNA is TGTGCCAGCAGCCAAGTTAACGAGCAGTACTTC. Amino acids: CASSQVNEQYF. This chain links TRBV3-1 (or the pseudogene TRBV3-2) with TRBJ2-7; D uncertain. The CDR3 consists of 11 residues. With 1 base removed from V and 5 bases from J, the gap between germline ends came to 3 bases. Germline V gene sequence: CDR1 LGHDT, CDR2 YNNKEL (reference sequence).

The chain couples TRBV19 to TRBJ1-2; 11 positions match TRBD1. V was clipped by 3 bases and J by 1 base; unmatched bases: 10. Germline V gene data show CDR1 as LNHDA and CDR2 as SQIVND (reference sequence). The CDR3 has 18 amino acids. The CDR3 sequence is CASSMGTGGFLRNYGYTF. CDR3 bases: TGTGCCAGTAGTATGGGGACAGGGGGATTTCTTCGTAACTATGGCTACACCTTC.

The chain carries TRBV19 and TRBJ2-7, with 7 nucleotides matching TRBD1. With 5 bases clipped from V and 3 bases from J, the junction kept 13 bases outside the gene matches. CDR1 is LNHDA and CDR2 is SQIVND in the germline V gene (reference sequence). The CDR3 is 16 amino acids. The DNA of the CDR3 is TGTGCCAGTAGTGTAAGTACAGGGGTATTGGGCTACGAGCAGTACTTC. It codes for CASSVSTGVLGYEQYF.

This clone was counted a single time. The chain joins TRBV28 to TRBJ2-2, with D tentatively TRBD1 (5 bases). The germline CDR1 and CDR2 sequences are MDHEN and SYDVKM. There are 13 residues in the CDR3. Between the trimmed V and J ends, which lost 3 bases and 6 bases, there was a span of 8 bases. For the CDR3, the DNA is TGTGCCAGCAGTTTGGGCAGGGCCGGGGAGCTGTTTTTT. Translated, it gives CASSLGRAGELFF.

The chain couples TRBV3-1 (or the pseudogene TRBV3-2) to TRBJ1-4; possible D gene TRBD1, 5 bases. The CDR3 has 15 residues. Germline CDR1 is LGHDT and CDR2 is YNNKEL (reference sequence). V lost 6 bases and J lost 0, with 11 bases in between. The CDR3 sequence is CASSPGGATNEKLFF. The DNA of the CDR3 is TGTGCCAGCAGTCCCGGGGGTGCAACTAATGAAAAACTGTTTTTT.

The CDR3 nucleotides are TGTGCCAGCAGTACGGGGGCGAATTCACCCCTCCACTTT. Amino acid sequence: CASSTGANSPLHF. The V call is TRBV28, the J call TRBJ1-6; weak D call: TRBD1 (6 bases). This CDR3 region has 13 residues. Germline V lookup: CDR1 MDHEN, CDR2 SYDVKM. Trimming stripped 5 bases from V and 7 bases from J, with 9 bases between. The full variable domain, completed using reference TRBV28 and TRBJ1-6, is DVKVTQSSRYLVKRTGEKVFLECVQDMDHENMFWYRQDPGLGLRLIYFSYDVKMKEKGDIPEGYSVSREKKERFSLILESASTNQTSMYLCASSTGANSPLHFGNGTRLTVT.

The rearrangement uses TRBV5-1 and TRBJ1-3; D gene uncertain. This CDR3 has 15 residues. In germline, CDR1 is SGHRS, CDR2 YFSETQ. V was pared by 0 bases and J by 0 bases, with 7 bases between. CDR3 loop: CASSLAQSSGNTIYF. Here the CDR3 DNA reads TGCGCCAGCAGCTTGGCTCAGAGCTCTGGAAACACCATATATTTT.

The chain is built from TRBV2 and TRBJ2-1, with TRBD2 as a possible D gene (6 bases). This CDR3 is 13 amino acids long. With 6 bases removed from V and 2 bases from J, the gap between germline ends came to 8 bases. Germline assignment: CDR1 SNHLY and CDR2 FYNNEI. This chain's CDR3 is CASSPSAYNEQFF. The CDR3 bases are TGTGCCAGCAGCCCTAGCGCCTACAATGAGCAGTTCTTC.

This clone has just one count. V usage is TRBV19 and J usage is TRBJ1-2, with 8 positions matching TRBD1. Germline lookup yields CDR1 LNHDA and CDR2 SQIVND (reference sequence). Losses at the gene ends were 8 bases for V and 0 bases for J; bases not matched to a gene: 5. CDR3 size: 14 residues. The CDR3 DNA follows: TGTGCCAGTGGATACAGGGGGACTAACTATGGCTACACCTTC. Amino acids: CASGYRGTNYGYTF.

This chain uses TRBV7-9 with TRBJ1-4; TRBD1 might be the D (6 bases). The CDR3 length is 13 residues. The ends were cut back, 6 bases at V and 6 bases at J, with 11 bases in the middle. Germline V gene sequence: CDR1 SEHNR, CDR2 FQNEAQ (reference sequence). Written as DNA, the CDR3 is TGTGCCAGCAGACGGGACATGGATGAAAAACTGTTTTTT. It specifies CASRRDMDEKLFF.

CDR3 residues: CASSLGQAGEQFF. CDR3 nucleotides: TGTGCCAGCAGCTTAGGTCAAGCTGGTGAGCAGTTCTTC. The rearrangement uses TRBV13 and TRBJ2-1; D gene unclear. Trimming left V 0 bases short and J 9 bases short, with 9 bases between. The V gene's germline CDR1 is PRHDT and CDR2 FYEKMQ (reference sequence). CDR3 size: 13 residues.

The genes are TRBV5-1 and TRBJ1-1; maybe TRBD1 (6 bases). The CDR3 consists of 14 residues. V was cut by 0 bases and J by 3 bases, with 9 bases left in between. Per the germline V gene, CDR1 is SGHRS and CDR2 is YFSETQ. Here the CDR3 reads CASSLAGADTEAFF. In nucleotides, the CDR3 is TGCGCCAGCAGCTTGGCAGGGGCGGACACTGAAGCTTTCTTT.

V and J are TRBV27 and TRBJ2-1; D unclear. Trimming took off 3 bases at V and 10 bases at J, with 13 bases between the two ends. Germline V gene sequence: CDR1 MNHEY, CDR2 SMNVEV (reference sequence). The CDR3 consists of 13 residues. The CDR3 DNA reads TGTGCCAGCAGTTTGGGAAGTAGAACCGAGCAGTTCTTC. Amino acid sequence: CASSLGSRTEQFF.

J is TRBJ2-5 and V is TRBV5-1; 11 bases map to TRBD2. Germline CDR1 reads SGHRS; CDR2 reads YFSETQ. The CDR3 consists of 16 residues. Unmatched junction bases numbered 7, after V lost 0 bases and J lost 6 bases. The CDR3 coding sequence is TGCGCCAGCAGCTTGGGTGATCTAGCGGGAGGACAGACCCAGTACTTC. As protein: CASSLGDLAGGQTQYF.

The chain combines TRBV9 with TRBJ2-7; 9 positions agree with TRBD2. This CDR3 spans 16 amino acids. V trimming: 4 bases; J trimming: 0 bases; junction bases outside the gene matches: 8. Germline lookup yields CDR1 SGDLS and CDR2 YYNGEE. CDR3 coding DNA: TGTGCCAGCAGCCCCGGACTAGCGCTCAGCTCCTACGAGCAGTACTTC. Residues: CASSPGLALSSYEQYF. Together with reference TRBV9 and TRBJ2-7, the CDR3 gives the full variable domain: DSGVTQTPKHLITATGQRVTLRCSPRSGDLSVYWYQQSLDQGLQFLIQYYNGEERAKGNILERFSAQQFPDLHSELNLSSLELGDSALYFCASSPGLALSSYEQYFGPGTRLTVT.

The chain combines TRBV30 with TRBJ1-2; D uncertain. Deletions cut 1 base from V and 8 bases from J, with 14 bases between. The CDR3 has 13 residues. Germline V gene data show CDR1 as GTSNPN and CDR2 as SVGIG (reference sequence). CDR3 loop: CAWSDRGYDGYTF. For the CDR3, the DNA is TGTGCCTGGAGTGACCGTGGGTACGACGGCTACACCTTC.